This entry lists 16 T cell receptor beta chains sequenced from one sample in a study of cytomegalovirus exposure and HLA in healthy donors. PCR involved 60 Vbeta and 13 Jbeta primers. Libraries were prepared by immunoSEQ multiplex PCR; TCRdb keeps only in-frame clonotypes and omits some of them. The data show 150,000 to 200,000 clones, 80% to 85% seen once. The sequencing input was PBMCs. These receptors all come from a boy younger than 10 in good health and CMV-seronegative.

The chain joins TRBV18 to TRBJ2-5; D unclear. This CDR3 region has 13 residues. V lost 2 bases to trimming and J lost 5 bases, with 9 bases between them. The germline gives CDR1 KGHSH, CDR2 LQKENI. The CDR3 nucleotides are TGTGCCAGCTCACCAGCCGCCCGGGAGACCCAGTACTTC. Its protein product is CASSPAARETQYF.

This chain uses TRBV6-5 with TRBJ1-1; no reliable D call. The CDR3 spans 14 residues. The ends were cut back, 6 bases at V and 5 bases at J, with 16 bases in the middle. CDR1 and CDR2 from the germline V gene are MNHEY and SVGAGI. The CDR3 loop reads CASRLRGGRTEAFF. The DNA of the CDR3 is TGTGCCAGCAGACTCCGAGGAGGGAGGACTGAAGCTTTCTTT.

This chain connects TRBV7-2 to TRBJ2-1; D perhaps matches TRBD1 (6 bases). V was shortened by 1 base and J by 6 bases, with 10 bases between the two germline ends. This CDR3 comprises 14 residues. CDR1 and CDR2 from the germline V gene are SGHTA and FQGNSA. The CDR3 is CASSLDPRGNEQFF. In nucleotides, the CDR3 is TGTGCCAGCAGCTTAGACCCCAGGGGCAATGAGCAGTTCTTC. The entire variable domain, with the rest obtained from reference TRBV7-2 and TRBJ2-1, is as follows: GAGVSQSPSNKVTEKGKDVELRCDPISGHTALYWYRQSLGQGLEFLIYFQGNSAPDKSGLPSDRFSAERTGGSVSTLTIQRTQQEDSAVYLCASSLDPRGNEQFFGPGTRLTVL.

The gene calls are TRBV12-5 and TRBJ1-1; the match to TRBD1 covers 10 bases. The CDR3 spans 18 residues. The V and J ends lost 1 base and 1 base, in that order; junction bases with no gene match: 9. CDR1 and CDR2 (germline): LGHNT, FRNRAP. In DNA, the CDR3 is TGTGCTAGTGGTTTGGGTGGCGGGACAGGGGTGGGGAACACTGAAGCTTTCTTT. Translated, it gives CASGLGGGTGVGNTEAFF.

The table lists this clone with a few counts. The chain employs TRBV28 and TRBJ1-2; D is possibly TRBD1 (6 bases). CDR1 MDHEN and CDR2 SYDVKM come from the germline V gene. Between the trimmed V and J ends, which lost 7 bases and 5 bases, there was a span of 17 bases. The CDR3 runs to 14 residues. DNA of the CDR3: TGTGCCAGCACCGGGGGGCACGAAACTTATGGCTACACCTTC. It is translated as CASTGGHETYGYTF.

V usage is TRBV9 and J usage is TRBJ2-7; TRBD2 is a possible D gene (7 bases). Germline V gene data show CDR1 as SGDLS and CDR2 as YYNGEE. The CDR3 has 14 residues. V was pared by 0 bases and J by 5 bases, with 12 bases between. In DNA, the CDR3 is TGTGCCAGCAGCGTAGGCACAGGGAGGGACGAGCAGTACTTC. Translated: CASSVGTGRDEQYF. The full variable domain, with the rest looked up from reference TRBV9 and TRBJ2-7, is DSGVTQTPKHLITATGQRVTLRCSPRSGDLSVYWYQQSLDQGLQFLIQYYNGEERAKGNILERFSAQQFPDLHSELNLSSLELGDSALYFCASSVGTGRDEQYFGPGTRLTVT.

This chain joins TRBV5-1 and TRBJ1-1; D not certain. Trimming removed 2 bases at V and 5 bases at J, with 16 bases between. The CDR3 has 15 amino acids. Germline V gives CDR1 SGHRS, CDR2 YFSETQ. The CDR3 DNA is TGCGCCAGCAGCTTATCGGACCCCCCGGGGACTGAAGCTTTCTTT. Encoded protein: CASSLSDPPGTEAFF.

This clone has a single count. The gene calls are TRBV7-2 and TRBJ1-1, with 7 bases lining up with TRBD1. Unmatched junction bases numbered 7, after V lost 6 bases and J lost 6 bases. Per the germline V gene, CDR1 is SGHTA and CDR2 is FQGNSA. CDR3 size: 13 residues. This CDR3 reads CASRYRGFSEAFF. CDR3 in DNA: TGTGCCAGCAGATACAGGGGATTTTCTGAAGCTTTCTTT.

The chain links TRBV5-6 to TRBJ2-4; D perhaps matches TRBD2 (5 bases). Between the trimmed V and J ends, which lost 0 bases and 3 bases, there was a span of 16 bases. CDR3 length equals 17 residues. In germline, CDR1 is SGHDT, CDR2 YYEEEE. In DNA, the CDR3 is TGTGCCAGCAGCTTGGCCCGGACTCTAAAAGGCAAAAACATTCAGTACTTC. This codes for CASSLARTLKGKNIQYF.

This sequence joins TRBV5-4 and TRBJ2-1, with 10 bases aligning to TRBD2. V was pared by 4 bases and J by 0 bases, with 16 bases of the junction left unmatched. The CDR3 contains 20 residues. CDR1 and CDR2 (germline): SGHNT, YYREEE (reference sequence). The CDR3 DNA follows: TGTGCCAGCAGCATGAGTCTGGTTAGCGGGAGGCCAAGCTCCTACAATGAGCAGTTCTTC. Encoded protein: CASSMSLVSGRPSSYNEQFF.

This rearrangement joins TRBV28 to TRBJ2-3, with 16 nucleotides matching TRBD2. V was pared by 6 bases and J by 6 bases, with 6 bases of the junction left unmatched. Germline V gene sequence: CDR1 MDHEN, CDR2 SYDVKM. This CDR3 is built from 16 residues. The CDR3: CASRGLAGGPGDTQYF. The CDR3 DNA follows: TGTGCCAGCAGGGGACTAGCGGGAGGGCCGGGGGATACGCAGTATTTT.

The chain has TRBV10-3 and TRBJ2-5; 10 bases map to TRBD1. The CDR3 has 15 amino acids. V lost 5 bases and J lost 1; bases outside the gene matches: 4. Germline V CDR1 and CDR2: ENHRY, SYGVKD. For the CDR3, the DNA is TGTGCCATCAGTCCCGGGACAGGGGCCCAAGAGACCCAGTACTTC. Its translation: CAISPGTGAQETQYF.

The V gene is TRBV20-1, the J gene TRBJ1-1; D is uncertain. The CDR3 has 11 amino acids. Trimming cost V 3 bases and J 3 bases, with 5 bases left between them. From germline, CDR1 is DFQATT and CDR2 SNEGSKA (reference sequence). As DNA, the CDR3 is TGCAGTGCTAGGCGGGACACTGAAGCTTTCTTT. Translation gives CSARRDTEAFF.

In its sample, this clone was seen once. This chain uses TRBV7-2 with TRBJ2-1, with D perhaps matching TRBD2 (6 bases). The CDR3 contains 14 residues. Germline CDR1 SGHTA, CDR2 FQGNSA. Trimming removed 0 bases at V and 5 bases at J, with 8 bases between. This chain's CDR3 is CASSLAWEDNEQFF. As DNA, the CDR3 is TGTGCCAGCAGCTTAGCGTGGGAGGACAATGAGCAGTTCTTC.

The rearrangement joins TRBV5-1 to TRBJ2-1; no clear D gene. Germline V CDR1 and CDR2: SGHRS, YFSETQ. With 3 bases removed from V and 7 bases from J, the gap between germline ends came to 17 bases. The CDR3 extends over 15 amino acids. The CDR3 DNA follows: TGCGCCAGCAGCTACGAGTATGGTTCCGGTAATGAGCAGTTCTTC. This translates into CASSYEYGSGNEQFF.

The V and J genes are TRBV30 and TRBJ2-3; D possibly corresponds to TRBD2 (5 bases). This CDR3 is built from 12 residues. Germline V gene data show CDR1 as GTSNPN and CDR2 as SVGIG (reference sequence). DNA of the CDR3: TGTGGCCTGGATTTAGCGCCAGATACGCAGTATTTT. Protein product: CGLDLAPDTQYF.